Each of the 15 T cell receptor beta chains below was sequenced from the same sample in a study of cytomegalovirus exposure and HLA in healthy donors. TCRdb's table, derived via immunoSEQ multiplex PCR, lists solely in-frame clones and lacks some. The top ten hold about 1% of the sample, which has about 350,000 clones, roughly 87% seen once. Sequencing was done on a sample of PBMCs. The source is a woman aged 30 to 39 in good health and CMV-seropositive.

The CDR3 sequence: CASRSGGGARVRETQYF. The CDR3 DNA is TGTGCCAGCAGATCGGGCGGGGGGGCCCGAGTTCGAGAGACCCAGTACTTC. V and J are TRBV7-8 and TRBJ2-5; 9 bases agree with TRBD2. Per the germline V gene, CDR1 is SGHVS and CDR2 is FQNEAQ. The CDR3 consists of 17 residues. The V gene end was trimmed by 6 bases and the J gene end by 4 bases; junction bases not matched to a gene: 15.

This chain joins TRBV5-1 and TRBJ2-2; TRBD1 is a possible D gene (6 bases). This CDR3 is 15 amino acids long. The ends were cut back, 0 bases at V and 6 bases at J, with 12 bases in the middle. Germline loops: CDR1 SGHRS, CDR2 YFSETQ. The CDR3 region has the DNA TGCGCCAGCAGCTTGGATCAGGGGCTGGCCGGGGAGCTGTTTTTT. This translates into CASSLDQGLAGELFF. Filled out from reference TRBV5-1 and TRBJ2-2, the complete variable domain reads KAGVTQTPRYLIKTRGQQVTLSCSPISGHRSVSWYQQTPGQGLQFLFEYFSETQRNKGNFPGRFSGRQFSNSRSEMNVSTLELGDSALYLCASSLDQGLAGELFFGEGSRLTVL.

V gene TRBV6-5 combines with J gene TRBJ2-2; tentatively, D is TRBD1 (6 bases). The CDR3 has 14 amino acids. Per the germline V gene, CDR1 is MNHEY and CDR2 is SVGAGI. Trimming removed 6 bases at V and 7 bases at J, with 15 bases between. The CDR3 region is CASRQGWSGGELFF. CDR3 DNA sequence: TGTGCCAGCAGACAGGGTTGGTCAGGCGGGGAGCTGTTTTTT.

This clone has only a few counts. The J gene is TRBJ1-3, the V gene TRBV2, with D possibly TRBD1 on 5 matching bases. The CDR3 is 13 amino acids. V lost 6 bases and J lost 7, with 13 bases in between. CDR1 and CDR2 from the germline V gene are SNHLY and FYNNEI. The CDR3: CASRYQRGNTIYF. For the CDR3, the DNA is TGTGCCAGCAGATACCAAAGGGGCAACACCATATATTTT.

This clone was found many times. The V call is TRBV5-1, the J call TRBJ2-7; D is unresolved. CDR1 is SGHRS, CDR2 YFSETQ, per germline. Trimming cost V 0 bases and J 4 bases, with 11 bases left between them. CDR3 length equals 14 residues. Here the CDR3 reads CASSLGAGEYEQYF. The CDR3 bases are TGCGCCAGCAGCTTGGGTGCAGGTGAATACGAGCAGTACTTC.

The chain couples TRBV27 to TRBJ2-7; D is unresolved. Germline V gives CDR1 MNHEY, CDR2 SMNVEV (reference sequence). The CDR3 covers 13 residues. V lost 3 bases and J 0 bases, leaving 6 bases between the germline ends. CDR3: CASSLAPSYEQYF. CDR3 sequence (DNA): TGTGCCAGCAGTTTGGCACCCTCCTACGAGCAGTACTTC.

The chain has TRBV30 and TRBJ2-7; D may be TRBD1 or TRBD2 (5 bases each). Looked up from germline, CDR1 is GTSNPN and CDR2 is SVGIG (reference sequence). The CDR3 has 14 residues. V was pared by 1 base and J by 5 bases, with 15 bases between. The CDR3 spells CAWSAGTGLDEQYF. The CDR3 DNA follows: TGTGCCTGGAGTGCCGGGACGGGTTTAGACGAGCAGTACTTC.

This chain uses TRBV14 with TRBJ2-7, with TRBD2 identical over 10 bases. The CDR3 spans 17 residues. CDR1 and CDR2 from the germline V gene are SGHDN and FVKESK. V was pared by 0 bases and J by 6 bases, with 11 bases of the junction left unmatched. CDR3 nucleotides: TGTGCCAGCAGCCAAGAAGCGGGAGGGCCATACGTTGGCGAGCAGTACTTC. Translated, it gives CASSQEAGGPYVGEQYF.

The V call is TRBV6-1, the J call TRBJ2-1; a possible D gene is TRBD2 (5 bases). V was pared by 3 bases and J by 6 bases, with 9 bases between. Germline V gene sequence: CDR1 MNHNS, CDR2 SASEGT. The CDR3 runs 13 residues. DNA for the CDR3: TGTGCCAGCAGTGAGGACTCTCTCAATGAGCAGTTCTTC. Its protein is CASSEDSLNEQFF.

The genes are TRBV9 and TRBJ2-7; possible D gene TRBD1, 5 bases. Germline V gene sequence: CDR1 SGDLS, CDR2 YYNGEE. Trimming pared 0 bases from V and 2 bases from J, leaving 12 bases between. The length of the CDR3 is 15 residues. CDR3 sequence (DNA): TGTGCCAGCAGCGTAGAGCCAGGGCCAACCTACGAGCAGTACTTC. Residues: CASSVEPGPTYEQYF.

The chain combines TRBV7-8 with TRBJ2-7, with D tentatively TRBD1 (6 bases). The CDR3 extends over 16 amino acids. Trimming stripped 5 bases from V and 3 bases from J, with 20 bases between. Germline V gene sequence: CDR1 SGHVS, CDR2 FQNEAQ. The CDR3 spells CASSLSTGTPRYEQYF. The CDR3 nucleotides read TGTGCCAGCAGCCTCTCGACCGGGACACCTCGCTACGAGCAGTACTTC.

The chain has TRBV5-4 and TRBJ2-5; 8 nucleotides match TRBD1. Germline V gives CDR1 SGHNT, CDR2 YYREEE (reference sequence). V lost 3 bases, J lost 7 bases, and 17 bases stayed unmatched. This CDR3 contains 17 residues. The CDR3 loop reads CASSSPLGQGAIRTQYF. DNA of the CDR3: TGTGCCAGCAGCTCTCCCCTGGGGCAGGGGGCGATTCGGACCCAGTACTTC. Based on the CDR3 plus reference TRBV5-4 and TRBJ2-5, the full variable domain is ETGVTQSPTHLIKTRGQQVTLRCSSQSGHNTVSWYQQALGQGPQFIFQYYREEENGRGNFPPRFSGLQFPNYSSELNVNALELDDSALYLCASSSPLGQGAIRTQYFGPGTRLLVL.

This rearrangement joins TRBV4-3 to TRBJ2-7; TRBD2 matches 9 bases. The CDR3 runs 15 residues. Losses at the gene ends were 3 bases for V and 2 bases for J; bases not matched to a gene: 5. CDR1 is LGHNA and CDR2 is YSLEER in the germline V gene. CDR3 bases: TGCGCCAGCAGCCAGATAGCGGGGGACACCTACGAGCAGTACTTC. Translation: CASSQIAGDTYEQYF.

The chain is built from TRBV4-2 and TRBJ2-1; TRBD2 matches at 8 bases. This CDR3 region has 16 residues. The J segment lost 2 bases and the V segment lost 4 bases, leaving 7 bases of the junction unmatched. The germline V gene encodes CDR1 LGHNA and CDR2 YNFKEQ. CDR3 sequence reads: CASSPLGLAAYNEQFF. The DNA of the CDR3 is TGTGCCAGCAGCCCCCTTGGACTAGCAGCCTACAATGAGCAGTTCTTC.

The chain uses TRBV2 and TRBJ1-2; 8 positions agree with TRBD1. The CDR3 length is 13 residues. V trimming: 5 bases; J trimming: 5 bases; junction bases outside the gene matches: 4. Germline-derived CDR1 and CDR2 are SNHLY and FYNNEI. The CDR3 sequence: CASSTTGGYGYTF. In DNA form, the CDR3 reads TGTGCCAGCAGTACCACAGGGGGGTATGGCTACACCTTC.